There are many counts of the clone carrying this T cell receptor beta chain. Its specificity is not known. The CDR3 length is 15 residues. V gave up 4 bases and J gave up 5 bases, with 17 bases separating them. This sample was included in a study of Graves' ophthalmopathy and Graves' hyperthyroidism. Isolation of PBMCs was performed using over 9.5 ml of fresh peripheral blood. Points from the study as a whole: The authors also found most expanded thyroid clonotypes above 0.001 frequency in blood.

RNA transcripts yielded amplified TCR beta CDR3 regions. The first round was an RT-PCR with HTBI primers, and the second round was a multiplex PCR. TCRdb re-called the multiplex PCR reads with MiXCR, one entry per CDR3 protein. Among roughly 230,000 distinct CDR3 sequences, roughly 21% were seen once, and the ten largest hold roughly 42%. The genes are TRBV12-3 or TRBV12-4 and TRBJ2-5, with a weak D call TRBD1 (5 bases). This receptor was taken from a woman in her 50s with Graves' ophthalmopathy. Sequenced input: peripheral blood. CDR3 bases: TGTGCCAGCAGTTCACACACACAGGCTGAGGAGACCCAGTACTTC. Its protein is CASSSHTQAEETQYF.